The following is a TCR beta chain sequence with its context. Its antigen remains unknown. Other DNA sequences in this specimen translate into the identical CDR3. This sample was taken from a study of shared clonotypes between healthy human individuals. Deep-level assay runs were performed. Using immunoSEQ multiplex PCR, the repertoire was profiled, and TCRdb retains in-frame clones only, with some absent. This table has 1,500,000 or so clones, more than 95% appearing once. The CDR3 spans 15 residues. V lost 0 bases and J lost 2, with 6 bases in between. Germline assignment: CDR1 SGHRS and CDR2 YFSETQ. Study results and limitations: Larger estimated richness was generally recorded for naive subsets relative to memory subsets. In contrast to clonotypes shared by all four donors, non-shared clonotypes had lower generation probabilities.

Into CD45RA+ naive and CD45RA-negative memory subsets, the CD4+ cells were split. This clonotype was obtained from a young man in good health. Material for sequencing was naive CD4+ T cells sorted from blood. This sample's subset: CD45RA+ positively selected. V is TRBV5-1 and J is TRBJ2-6; D remains ambiguous. The CDR3 nucleotides are TGCGCCAGCAGCTTGGCCGTACCTGGGGCCAACGTCCTGACTTTC. This codes for CASSLAVPGANVLTF.